The following is a T cell receptor (beta chain) sequence with its context. The antigen is undetermined. The sample comes from a study of cytomegalovirus exposure and HLA in healthy donors. Study outcomes and limitations: A missense DCLRE1C variant was associated with V- and J-gene trimming of TCR beta chains in a later analysis, and an independent cohort replicated the association.

The PCR made use of 60 Vbeta and 13 Jbeta primers. Sequencing was performed with immunoSEQ multiplex PCR; in TCRdb, only in-frame clones are kept and a portion is missing. The sample includes approximately 100,000 clones, over 70% of them seen just once. Germline V gives CDR1 SGHRS, CDR2 YFSETQ. V was clipped by 1 base and J by 6 bases; unmatched bases: 9. CDR3 length equals 16 residues. Sequences were obtained from PBMCs. The chain joins TRBV5-1 to TRBJ2-1; 8 bases are a match to TRBD2. This sequence was found in a female donor in good health and CMV-seronegative. In nucleotides, the CDR3 is TGCGCCAGCAGCTTGTCCGGGGGGGGATCAGCCAATGAGCAGTTCTTC. Translating gives CASSLSGGGSANEQFF.